This T cell receptor (beta chain) was documented in a study of blood T cell repertoires in COVID-19. The protocol was immunoSEQ multiplex PCR, while the TCRdb copy is restricted to in-frame clones and leaves out a portion. This sample has fewer than 300,000 clones; 88% occur once, and the top ten carry 0.95% to 1%. V shed 8 bases and J shed 0 bases, with 14 bases lying between them. Germline V gene sequence: CDR1 LNHNV, CDR2 YYDKDF (reference sequence). The CDR3 totals 15 residues. This rearrangement joins TRBV15 to TRBJ1-3; D remains unclear. The sequenced sample consisted of peripheral blood. The sequence was collected from a woman between 35 and 50 years old who had recovered from COVID-19. The CDR3 sequence is CATAEVPYSGNTIYF. CDR3 DNA sequence: TGTGCCACCGCGGAGGTACCCTACTCTGGAAACACCATATATTTT.